This T cell receptor beta chain stems from a study of blood T cell repertoires in COVID-19. Cohorts were assigned according to the clinical history that participants reported. Contact with a PCR-confirmed or clinician-diagnosed COVID-19 case occurred within 2 weeks of entry. This clone has only a few counts. The CDR3 spans 15 residues. Germline V CDR1 and CDR2: MGHRA, YSYEKL. V lost 3 bases, J lost 4 bases, and 15 bases lay in between. Assay: immunoSEQ multiplex PCR; the TCRdb copy retains only in-frame clones and omits some. The sample includes some 340,000 clones, 90% of them seen just once. The sequenced sample was PBMCs or T cells enriched from blood (not recorded which). The receptor was derived from a woman aged 25 to 45 who had been exposed to COVID-19. This rearrangement joins TRBV4-1 to TRBJ1-2; D is unresolved. The CDR3 DNA is TGCGCCAGCAGCCAGCAGACCGGGATAACCTATGGCTACACCTTC. Residues: CASSQQTGITYGYTF.